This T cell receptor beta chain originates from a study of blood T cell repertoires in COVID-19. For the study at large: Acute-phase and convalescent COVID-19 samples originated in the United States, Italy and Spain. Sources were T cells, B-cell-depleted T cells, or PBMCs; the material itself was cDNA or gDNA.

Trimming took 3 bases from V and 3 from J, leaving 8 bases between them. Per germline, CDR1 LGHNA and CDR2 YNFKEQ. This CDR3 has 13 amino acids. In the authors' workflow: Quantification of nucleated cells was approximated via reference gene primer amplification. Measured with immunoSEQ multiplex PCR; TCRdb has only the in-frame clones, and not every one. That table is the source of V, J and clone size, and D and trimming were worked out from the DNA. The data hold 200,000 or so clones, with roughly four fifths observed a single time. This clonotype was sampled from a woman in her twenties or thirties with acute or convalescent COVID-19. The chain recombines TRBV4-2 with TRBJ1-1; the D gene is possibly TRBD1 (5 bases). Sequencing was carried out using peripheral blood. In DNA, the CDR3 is TGTGCCAGCAGCCAGTTACAGGACACTGAAGCTTTCTTT. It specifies CASSQLQDTEAFF.